Below are 27 T cell receptor beta chains sequenced from a single sample in a study of T cell repertoires in cytomegalovirus infection. TCRdb redid the calling of the reads with MiXCR, one entry per CDR3 protein. The sample has 150,000 to 200,000 distinct CDR3 sequences; 14% are singletons. Specimen: PBMCs. These receptors were obtained from a human donor in good health (CMV status not recorded). Some clones in this sample may be carry-over from other donors' samples.

This clonotype was picked up a small number of times. This chain uses TRBV6-2 or TRBV6-3 with TRBJ1-2, with D tentatively TRBD1 (5 bases). The V end lost 6 bases, the J end lost 2 bases, and 13 bases lay between the germline ends. Germline CDR1 MNHEY, CDR2 SVGEGT. The length of the CDR3 is 14 residues. The CDR3 DNA is TGTGCCAGCAGCCCCGGGACGGAAAACTATGGCTACACCTTC. Protein sequence: CASSPGTENYGYTF.

V gene TRBV25-1 combines with J gene TRBJ2-1; the D gene is possibly TRBD2 (7 bases). Germline CDR1 and CDR2: MGHDK and SYGVNS. This CDR3 contains 16 residues. The germline V and J ends were trimmed by 3 bases and 9 bases, with 21 bases remaining between them. The chain's CDR3 is CASSEFLGGGLSEQFF. The CDR3 DNA is TGTGCCAGCAGTGAGTTTCTGGGGGGGGGCCTTAGTGAGCAGTTCTTC.

This clonotype showed up many times. The CDR3 reads CASSQYLRDNEQFF. The CDR3 DNA reads TGTGCCAGCAGTCAATATTTGCGGGACAATGAGCAGTTCTTC. This chain links TRBV7-2 with TRBJ2-1; tentative D call: TRBD2 (5 bases). The CDR3 totals 14 residues. Germline CDR1 SGHTA, CDR2 FQGNSA. The V gene lost 6 bases and the J gene lost 5 bases, with 14 bases spanning the gap. The full variable domain, rest sourced from reference TRBV7-2 and TRBJ2-1, is GAGVSQSPSNKVTEKGKDVELRCDPISGHTALYWYRQSLGQGLEFLIYFQGNSAPDKSGLPSDRFSAERTGGSVSTLTIQRTQQEDSAVYLCASSQYLRDNEQFFGPGTRLTVL.

V gene TRBV12-3 or TRBV12-4 combines with J gene TRBJ1-1; 8 nucleotides align to TRBD1. The CDR3 has 13 residues. The junction had 11 bases not matched to a gene; V was cut back by 7 bases and J by 10 bases. The CDR3 coding sequence is TGTGCCAGCACCCCTTCAGGGGGCTCGGTAGCTTTCTTT. It yields the protein CASTPSGGSVAFF.

This clonotype occurred many times. The V call is TRBV25-1, the J call TRBJ2-1; tentative D call: TRBD2 (6 bases). CDR3 length equals 15 residues. Trimming removed 6 bases at V and 4 bases at J, with 16 bases between. Germline V CDR1 and CDR2: MGHDK, SYGVNS. CDR3 in amino acids: CASSVAVRGYNEQFF. CDR3 DNA sequence: TGTGCCAGCAGCGTAGCGGTGAGGGGATACAATGAGCAGTTCTTC. The whole variable domain, filled in from reference TRBV25-1 and TRBJ2-1, reads EADIYQTPRYLVIGTGKKITLECSQTMGHDKMYWYQQDPGMELHLIHYSYGVNSTEKGDLSSESTVSRIRTEHFPLTLESARPSHTSQYLCASSVAVRGYNEQFFGPGTRLTVL.

The DNA of the CDR3 is TGTGCCAGCAGTTACTTTTCAGGGGGGTGGGACGAGCAGTACTTC. It codes for CASSYFSGGWDEQYF. V gene TRBV6-5 combines with J gene TRBJ2-7; maybe TRBD1 (7 bases). The length of the CDR3 is 15 residues. Trimming removed 1 base from V and 5 bases from J, with 15 bases in between. In germline, CDR1 is MNHEY, CDR2 SVGAGI.

V gene TRBV7-3 combines with J gene TRBJ2-7; D gene unclear. V lost 5 bases, J lost 3 bases, and 11 bases lay in between. The germline V gene encodes CDR1 SGHTA and CDR2 FQGTGA. The length of the CDR3 is 13 residues. The CDR3: CASSPNRGYEQYF. DNA for the CDR3: TGTGCCAGCAGCCCAAACAGAGGCTACGAGCAGTACTTC.

The chain is built from TRBV28 and TRBJ2-1; 10 bases fit TRBD2. CDR3 length: 16 amino acids. Germline lookup yields CDR1 MDHEN and CDR2 SYDVKM. V gave up 2 bases and J gave up 4 bases; unmatched junction bases: 5. The CDR3 reads CASSLTSGERYNEQFF. In DNA form, the CDR3 reads TGTGCCAGCAGTTTAACTAGCGGGGAGAGATACAATGAGCAGTTCTTC.

V and J are TRBV7-3 and TRBJ2-5; TRBD1 aligns across 10 bases. This CDR3 spans 14 amino acids. V lost 5 bases to trimming and J lost 9 bases; unmatched junction nucleotides: 9. Germline V gene sequence: CDR1 SGHTA, CDR2 FQGTGA. In nucleotides, the CDR3 is TGTGCCAGCAGCCTGACAGGGGGCGAGGGCCCCCAGTACTTC. Translating it yields CASSLTGGEGPQYF.

This clonotype was seen ten or more times. This chain connects TRBV12-3 or TRBV12-4 to TRBJ1-3, with D possibly TRBD1 on 6 matching bases. Trimming pared 1 base from V and 4 bases from J, leaving 8 bases between. The CDR3 totals 14 residues. In DNA form, the CDR3 reads TGTGCCAGCAGTTTAGAACAGGGAGGAAACACCATATATTTT. Translating it yields CASSLEQGGNTIYF.

This clonotype was counted ten times or more. J is TRBJ2-3 and V is TRBV12-5; D is unclear. V dropped 2 bases and J dropped 8 bases, with 11 bases sitting between them. This CDR3 is 13 amino acids long. In germline, CDR1 is LGHNT, CDR2 FRNRAP. The CDR3 DNA sequence: TGTGCTAGTGGTTTGCCTTTAGTAGCTACGCAGTATTTT. Protein product: CASGLPLVATQYF.

This clonotype was counted many times. The J gene is TRBJ1-4, the V gene TRBV4-1; D remains ambiguous. Germline values: CDR1 MGHRA, CDR2 YSYEKL. V was shortened by 0 bases and J by 0 bases, with 14 bases between the two germline ends. The CDR3 sequence is 18 residues long. CDR3 residues: CASSQERADAATNEKLFF. Written as DNA, the CDR3 is TGCGCCAGCAGCCAAGAGAGGGCGGACGCTGCAACTAATGAAAAACTGTTTTTT.

This clonotype was observed a handful of times. The genes are TRBV7-6 and TRBJ1-1; D might be TRBD1 (5 bases). Trimming removed 5 bases at V and 2 bases at J, with 12 bases between. Germline CDR1 reads SGHVS; CDR2 reads FNYEAQ. The CDR3 extends over 14 amino acids. In nucleotides, the CDR3 is TGTGCCAGCAGCGTCGGAGGGGAAAACACTGAAGCTTTCTTT. This codes for CASSVGGENTEAFF.

This clonotype showed up many times. The rearrangement joins TRBV7-3 to TRBJ2-7; 8 bases match TRBD1. The J segment lost 3 bases and the V segment lost 2 bases, leaving 6 bases of the junction unmatched. Germline values: CDR1 SGHTA, CDR2 FQGTGA. CDR3 length: 15 amino acids. The CDR3 DNA reads TGTGCCAGCAGCTTAGCTGCAGACAGGGGCTACGAGCAGTACTTC. Its translation: CASSLAADRGYEQYF.

Details on this clonotype: A much larger clone lies one base from this, so it may be a read error. The chain is built from TRBV6-8 and TRBJ2-7; D possibly corresponds to TRBD2 (5 bases). V dropped 4 bases and J dropped 11 bases, with 27 bases sitting between them. There are 16 residues in the CDR3. Germline CDR1 MNHGY, CDR2 SAAAGT. Here the CDR3 reads CASSLCEGSFGLGKYF. CDR3 in DNA: TGTGCCAGCAGTTTATGCGAAGGGAGTTTCGGTCTGGGCAAGTACTTC.

This clonotype has ten or more counts. The chain carries TRBV11-2 and TRBJ1-4; TRBD1 aligns across 7 bases. Losses at the gene ends were 2 bases for V and 8 bases for J; bases not matched to a gene: 14. Germline V gene lookup returns CDR1 SGHAT and CDR2 FQNNGV. This CDR3 has 17 amino acids. CDR3 sequence (DNA): TGTGCCAGCAGCTTACTATTTATGGACAGGAGGAGGGAAAAACTGTTTTTT. Protein: CASSLLFMDRRREKLFF.

The CDR3 DNA reads as TGTGCCAGCAGTCCCCTGGGACTGCCCCAGCATTTT. The encoded protein is CASSPLGLPQHF. The V call is TRBV12-3 or TRBV12-4, the J call TRBJ1-5; weak D call: TRBD1 (5 bases). The V and J ends lost 5 bases and 9 bases respectively, with 11 bases between them. This CDR3 contains 12 residues.

There are many counts of this clonotype. The chain carries TRBV11-2 and TRBJ1-2, with TRBD1 matching over 8 bases. The V and J ends lost 5 bases and 5 bases, in that order; junction bases with no gene match: 10. The CDR3 extends over 15 amino acids. Per the germline V gene, CDR1 is SGHAT and CDR2 is FQNNGV. The CDR3 DNA is TGTGCCAGCAGCCCCGGCCCAGGGGGCGTATATGGCTACACCTTC. Its translation is CASSPGPGGVYGYTF.

This clonotype was recorded at least ten times. The chain has TRBV7-9 and TRBJ2-2; no reliable D call. This CDR3 region has 14 residues. The germline CDR1 and CDR2 sequences are SEHNR and FQNEAQ (reference sequence). Trimming shortened V by 3 bases and J by 3 bases, and 8 bases separated the two germline ends. CDR3 sequence reads: CASSFGSYTGELFF. The CDR3, as DNA: TGTGCCAGCAGCTTCGGGTCTTACACCGGGGAGCTGTTTTTT.

J is TRBJ1-4 and V is TRBV2; a weak D match, TRBD1 (6 bases). Trimming cost V 6 bases and J 8 bases, with 16 bases left between them. This CDR3 has 14 residues. CDR1 and CDR2 (germline): SNHLY, FYNNEI. The DNA of the CDR3 is TGTGCCAGCAGACCGTGGGGGGCGAACGAAAAACTGTTTTTT. Translation gives CASRPWGANEKLFF.

This clonotype showed up many times. This chain links TRBV7-2 with TRBJ2-2; 10 nucleotides line up with TRBD2. After removal of 5 bases from V and 4 bases from J, the junction contained 16 bases not matched to a gene. Per germline, CDR1 SGHTA and CDR2 FQGNSA. CDR3 length: 19 residues. DNA of the CDR3: TGTGCCAGCAGCACCTGGCTAGCGGGAGAAGGAGATCGCACCGGGGAGCTGTTTTTT. It specifies CASSTWLAGEGDRTGELFF.

This clonotype was seen repeatedly, ten times or more. Here the CDR3 reads CASSLNTDTQYF. The DNA of the CDR3 is TGTGCCAGCAGTCTAAACACAGATACGCAGTATTTT. The rearrangement joins TRBV12-3 or TRBV12-4 to TRBJ2-3; D gene unclear. The CDR3 runs 12 residues. V lost 5 bases, J lost 2 bases, and 5 bases lay in between.

This clonotype was detected ten times or more. J is TRBJ1-1 and V is TRBV7-3; 7 bases align to TRBD1. The germline V gene has CDR1 SGHTA and CDR2 FQGTGA. V shed 5 bases, J shed 4 bases, and the junction held 13 bases outside the gene matches. This CDR3 spans 16 amino acids. CDR3 sequence: CASSLIRTGLGTEAFF. The CDR3 nucleotides read TGTGCCAGCAGCCTAATACGGACAGGCCTCGGCACTGAAGCTTTCTTT.

In this sample, this clonotype turned up many times. CDR3 residues: CASSPGRTQETQYF. The CDR3 DNA reads as TGTGCCAGCAGCCCCGGGAGGACACAAGAGACCCAGTACTTC. The V gene is TRBV7-2, the J gene TRBJ2-5, with 7 nucleotides matching TRBD2. CDR3 length: 14 amino acids. Germline CDR1 is SGHTA and CDR2 is FQGNSA. Trimming took 5 bases from V and 2 from J; bases not matched to a gene: 5.

This clonotype was picked up many times. J is TRBJ1-5 and V is TRBV7-9, with TRBD1 matching over 7 bases. The V segment lost 5 bases and the J segment 0 bases; nucleotides outside the gene matches: 13. The CDR3 consists of 18 residues. CDR1 and CDR2 (germline): SEHNR, FQNEAQ (reference sequence). CDR3 sequence: CASSAQIETGISNQPQHF. The CDR3 nucleotides are TGTGCCAGCAGCGCCCAGATAGAGACAGGGATTAGCAATCAGCCCCAGCATTTT.

This clonotype came up many times. V is TRBV6-6 and J is TRBJ1-1, with unresolved D. The germline CDR1 and CDR2 sequences are MNHNY and SVGAGI (reference sequence). V lost 6 bases and J 2 bases, leaving 4 bases between the germline ends. The CDR3 runs to 11 residues. This chain's CDR3 is CASRENTEAFF. In DNA form, the CDR3 reads TGTGCCAGCAGGGAAAACACTGAAGCTTTCTTT.

This clonotype was seen at least ten times. J is TRBJ2-3 and V is TRBV7-9; no definite D call. This CDR3 is built from 14 residues. V lost 4 bases to trimming and J lost 2 bases, with 10 bases between them. Per germline, CDR1 SEHNR and CDR2 FQNEAQ (reference sequence). Here the CDR3 reads CASSSDQFTDTQYF. The CDR3 DNA reads as TGTGCCAGCAGCTCAGACCAGTTCACAGATACGCAGTATTTT.